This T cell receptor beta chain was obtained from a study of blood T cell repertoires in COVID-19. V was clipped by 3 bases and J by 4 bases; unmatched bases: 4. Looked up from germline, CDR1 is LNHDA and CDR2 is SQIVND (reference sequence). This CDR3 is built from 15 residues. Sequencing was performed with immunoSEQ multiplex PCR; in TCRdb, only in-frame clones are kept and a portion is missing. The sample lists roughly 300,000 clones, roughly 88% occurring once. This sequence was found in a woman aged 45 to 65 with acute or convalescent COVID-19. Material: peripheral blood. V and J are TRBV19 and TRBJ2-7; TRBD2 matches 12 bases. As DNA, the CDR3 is TGTGCCAGTAGTATGACAGGACTAGCGGGATACGAGCAGTACTTC. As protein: CASSMTGLAGYEQYF.